This T cell receptor (beta chain) appears in the sequencing data of a study of T cells in tuberculosis (dated by TCRdb to about 2018). Regarding the complete study: The study combined CD1B tetramers and high-throughput TCR immunosequencing to characterize T cells specific for the mycobacterial lipid antigen glucose monomycolate (GMM). A South African clinical cohort compared IGRA-negative adolescents, IGRA-positive adolescents with latent tuberculosis and adults with active tuberculosis, 9 to 11 per group.

What the study reported, not specific to this receptor: Using GEM motif frequencies, a classifier achieved approximately 72% accuracy, whereas a classifier built on the diverse GMM-specific repertoire got to 87% accuracy (AUROC 0.75 to 0.9). Which clinical samples got chosen depended on the availability of cryopreserved specimens, and the active tuberculosis cases were adults, whereas the controls were adolescents. Shorter CDR3-alpha lengths in active tuberculosis patients partly drove the smaller NN-distances, and the TCR-beta difference was not statistically significant. Smaller mean NN-distances to GMM-specific TCRs were observed in active tuberculosis TCR-alpha repertoires than in IGRA-negative controls, suggesting clonal expansion of GMM-specific TCRs.

A word on this clone: Its specific antigen is unknown. There are no base qualities to consult, and no much larger clone falls within one base.

At study entry, a tuberculin skin test and the QuantiFERON-TB GOLD In-Tube IGRA were used to screen adolescents for latent tuberculosis infection. Immunosequencing of unsorted cryopreserved PBMC covered, on average, around 100,000 T cells per clinical donor. Eleven high schools in the Worcester region of the Western Cape, South Africa, served as enrollment sites for adolescents aged 12 to 18 years. Around 10 adolescents infected with M. tuberculosis and around ten uninfected adolescents were chosen and matched for age and sex. PBMC from adolescents were isolated by density centrifugation from freshly drawn heparinized blood and then cryopreserved. TCR libraries were generated with the immunoSEQ multiplex PCR assay, using TCR-beta and/or TCR-alpha/delta assays for each sample. Amplified TCR libraries were sequenced on the Illumina high-throughput platform. As for the original processing: Clustering and dimensionality reduction relied on pairwise TCRdist distances among GMM-specific receptors from T cells that were either sorted ex vivo or expanded in vitro. The score assigned to each clinical repertoire was mean NN-distance, meaning the average TCRdist to the nearest 10% of tetramer-positive reference sequences. GEM TCR motif frequency was calculated as the fraction of unique TCRs that matched known GEM sequences in V/J usage and CDR3 length. Active tuberculosis was classified by linear discriminant analysis with leave-one-out cross-validation, implemented in scikit-learn. TCRdb re-hosts the immuneACCESS table, in-frame sequences only. Its copies lack some clones; in the studies checked, an unresolved V gene accounts for under half of them, and the cause for the rest is not known. Clone size and V and J calls were adopted from that table, with D and trimming inferred from the DNA. This sample lists roughly 28,000 clones; over 90% were detected once. 4.9% of the sample is held by the ten biggest clonotypes.

The receptor comes from a donor between 10 and 35 years old with latent tuberculosis or without tuberculosis infection. Specimen: PBMCs.

The DNA is as follows: TGCGCCAGCAGCCTCTTAAGGGGGGGCACGTACAATGAGCAGTTCTTC. This yields the protein CASSLLRGGTYNEQFF. The rearranged chain carries TRBV5-1 and TRBJ2-1; TRBD2 is a possible D gene, resting on 7 matching bases. Reading the germline V gene gives CDR1 SGHRS and CDR2 YFSETQ. The CDR3 runs 16 residues from the cysteine to the phenylalanine. Solely the CDR3 DNA is kept, with 48 bases framed from the first base. Between the V and J ends, shortened by 4 bases and 4 bases respectively, the junction contains 18 bases.